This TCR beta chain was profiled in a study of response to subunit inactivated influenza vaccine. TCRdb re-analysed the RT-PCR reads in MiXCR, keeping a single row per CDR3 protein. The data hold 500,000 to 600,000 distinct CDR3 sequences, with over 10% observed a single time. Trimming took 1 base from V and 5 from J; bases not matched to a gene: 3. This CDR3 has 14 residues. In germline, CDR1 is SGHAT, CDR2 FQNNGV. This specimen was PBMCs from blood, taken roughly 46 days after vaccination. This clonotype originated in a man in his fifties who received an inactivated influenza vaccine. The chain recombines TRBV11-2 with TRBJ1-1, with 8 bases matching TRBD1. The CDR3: CASSLVRGRTEAFF. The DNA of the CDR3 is TGTGCCAGCAGCTTAGTCAGGGGGCGGACTGAAGCTTTCTTT.